Listed below are T cell receptor beta chains from one sample, sequenced in a study of cytomegalovirus exposure and HLA in healthy donors. TCRdb's table, derived via immunoSEQ multiplex PCR, lists solely in-frame clones and lacks some. The sample lists under 200,000 clones, about four fifths seen once, with 1% in the top ten. Sequencing used PBMCs. The receptors were sampled from a woman between 45 and 60 years old in good health and CMV-seropositive. The CDR3 runs from the conserved cysteine through the conserved F or W. D genes are given only for firm matches. Size values are once, few and many counts, or a class for expanded clones, and some rows have none.

v_call: TRBV6-5; clone_size: NA; cdr3_length: 15; d_call: NA; j_call: TRBJ1-2; cdr3_nt: TGTGCCAGCAGCCCCGGGGACTTTTACCCCCATGGCTACACCTTC; cdr3_aa: CASSPGDFYPHGYTF
v_call: TRBV7-9; clone_size: NA; cdr3_length: 14; d_call: TRBD2; j_call: TRBJ2-1; cdr3_nt: TGTGCCAGCAGCACTAGCGGGAGCCGTAATGAGCAGTTCTTC; cdr3_aa: CASSTSGSRNEQFF
v_call: TRBV4-3; clone_size: NA; cdr3_length: 16; d_call: NA; j_call: TRBJ1-4; cdr3_nt: TGCGCCAGCAGCCAAGTTTGGGGAGGCACTAATGAAAAACTGTTTTTT; cdr3_aa: CASSQVWGGTNEKLFF
v_call: TRBV5-4; clone_size: NA; cdr3_length: 16; d_call: TRBD2; j_call: TRBJ2-3; cdr3_nt: TGTGCCAGCAGCTTGGGACTAGCGGGGGACACAGATACGCAGTATTTT; cdr3_aa: CASSLGLAGDTDTQYF
v_call: TRBV7-8; clone_size: NA; cdr3_length: 13; d_call: NA; j_call: TRBJ1-4; cdr3_nt: TGTGCCAGCAGCTCGGGGGGGGATGAAAAACTGTTTTTT; cdr3_aa: CASSSGGDEKLFF
v_call: TRBV20-1; clone_size: NA; cdr3_length: 11; d_call: NA; j_call: TRBJ2-1; cdr3_nt: TGCAGTGCTACCCACGGGAATGAGCAGTTCTTC; cdr3_aa: CSATHGNEQFF
v_call: TRBV7-9; clone_size: NA; cdr3_length: 17; d_call: NA; j_call: TRBJ2-4; cdr3_nt: TGTGCCAGCAGCTCGGACCAGGGTGGGAAGGCCAAAAACATTCAGTACTTC; cdr3_aa: CASSSDQGGKAKNIQYF
v_call: TRBV6-4; clone_size: few; cdr3_length: 15; d_call: TRBD2; j_call: TRBJ2-3; cdr3_nt: TGTGCCAGCAGTGGGACTAGCGGGGGCACAGATACGCAGTATTTT; cdr3_aa: CASSGTSGGTDTQYF
v_call: TRBV6-5; clone_size: NA; cdr3_length: 15; d_call: NA; j_call: TRBJ2-7; cdr3_nt: TGTGCCAGCAGTTACTCGAGAGGCAGGGCCTACGAGCAGTACTTC; cdr3_aa: CASSYSRGRAYEQYF
v_call: TRBV19; clone_size: NA; cdr3_length: 11; d_call: NA; j_call: TRBJ1-5; cdr3_nt: TGTGCCAGTAGTAGGGCAGGGCCCCAGCATTTT; cdr3_aa: CASSRAGPQHF
v_call: TRBV19; clone_size: NA; cdr3_length: 15; d_call: NA; j_call: TRBJ2-7; cdr3_nt: TGTGCCAGTAGTATAGCTGGAGGAATATCCTACGAGCAGTACTTC; cdr3_aa: CASSIAGGISYEQYF
v_call: TRBV11-2; clone_size: NA; cdr3_length: 14; d_call: NA; j_call: TRBJ2-5; cdr3_nt: TGTGCCAGCAGCTCACCACAGGGCGGGGAGACCCAGTACTTC; cdr3_aa: CASSSPQGGETQYF
v_call: TRBV21-1; clone_size: NA; cdr3_length: 18; d_call: NA; j_call: TRBJ2-2; cdr3_nt: TGTGCCAGCAGCTCACGGGACAGGAACCACGCGAACACCGGGGAGCTGTTTTTT; cdr3_aa: CASSSRDRNHANTGELFF
v_call: TRBV2; clone_size: few; cdr3_length: 15; d_call: TRBD2; j_call: TRBJ2-7; cdr3_nt: TGTGCCAGCAGTCAGTGGACTAGCGGGACCCACGAGCAGTACTTC; cdr3_aa: CASSQWTSGTHEQYF
v_call: TRBV18; clone_size: NA; cdr3_length: 15; d_call: TRBD1; j_call: TRBJ1-5; cdr3_nt: TGTGCCAGCTCCCAAGATGACAGGGCCTATCAGCCCCAGCATTTT; cdr3_aa: CASSQDDRAYQPQHF
v_call: TRBV27; clone_size: NA; cdr3_length: 16; d_call: NA; j_call: TRBJ2-7; cdr3_nt: TGTGCCAGCAGTTTATTAGGGGGACGCCGAGCCTACGAGCAGTACTTC; cdr3_aa: CASSLLGGRRAYEQYF
v_call: TRBV29-1; clone_size: NA; cdr3_length: 13; d_call: NA; j_call: TRBJ2-7; cdr3_nt: TGCAGCGTTCGAGGGGGTAGTCAGTACGAGCAGTACTTC; cdr3_aa: CSVRGGSQYEQYF
v_call: TRBV5-6; clone_size: NA; cdr3_length: 12; d_call: NA; j_call: TRBJ2-1; cdr3_nt: TGTGCCAGCCTCAGGCGAGGGAATGAGCAGTTCTTC; cdr3_aa: CASLRRGNEQFF
v_call: TRBV2; clone_size: NA; cdr3_length: 13; d_call: NA; j_call: TRBJ1-3; cdr3_nt: TGTGCCAGCAAAGAGGGAAGGGGAAACACCATATATTTT; cdr3_aa: CASKEGRGNTIYF
v_call: TRBV27; clone_size: NA; cdr3_length: 13; d_call: TRBD1; j_call: TRBJ1-6; cdr3_nt: TGTGCCAGCAGTAGACAGGGGTTGTCACCCCTCCACTTT; cdr3_aa: CASSRQGLSPLHF
v_call: TRBV7-8; clone_size: NA; cdr3_length: 14; d_call: TRBD1; j_call: TRBJ1-5; cdr3_nt: TGTGCCAGCACCGAAACAGGGGTGGGTCAGCCCCAGCATTTT; cdr3_aa: CASTETGVGQPQHF
v_call: TRBV9; clone_size: NA; cdr3_length: 14; d_call: NA; j_call: TRBJ1-4; cdr3_nt: TGTGCCAGCAGCGTTGGGAGGATCGATGAAAAACTGTTTTTT; cdr3_aa: CASSVGRIDEKLFF
v_call: TRBV28; clone_size: NA; cdr3_length: 17; d_call: NA; j_call: TRBJ1-1; cdr3_nt: TGTGCCAGCAGTTTAGGCGGGGGCGGGGGAGTCGTCACTGAAGCTTTCTTT; cdr3_aa: CASSLGGGGGVVTEAFF
v_call: TRBV7-8; clone_size: NA; cdr3_length: 17; d_call: NA; j_call: TRBJ1-5; cdr3_nt: TGTGCCAGCAGCTTAAACTGGGGGGGGGAGGGCAATCAGCCCCAGCATTTT; cdr3_aa: CASSLNWGGEGNQPQHF
v_call: TRBV5-1; clone_size: NA; cdr3_length: 15; d_call: TRBD1; j_call: TRBJ2-2; cdr3_nt: TGCGCCAGCAGCCCGGACAGGGGGATCCCCGGGGAGCTGTTTTTT; cdr3_aa: CASSPDRGIPGELFF
v_call: TRBV29-1; clone_size: NA; cdr3_length: 13; d_call: TRBD1; j_call: TRBJ1-5; cdr3_nt: TGCAGCGTTGACCAGGGGGCGGATCAGCCCCAGCATTTT; cdr3_aa: CSVDQGADQPQHF
v_call: TRBV7-3; clone_size: few; cdr3_length: 17; d_call: TRBD2; j_call: TRBJ2-2; cdr3_nt: TGTGCCAGCAGCACCGGACTAGCGGGTTCGAACACCGGGGAGCTGTTTTTT; cdr3_aa: CASSTGLAGSNTGELFF
v_call: TRBV7-9; clone_size: NA; cdr3_length: 15; d_call: TRBD2; j_call: TRBJ2-7; cdr3_nt: TGTTCCAGCAGCTTCAGACTAGCGGGTGCCTACGAGCAGTACTTC; cdr3_aa: CSSSFRLAGAYEQYF
v_call: TRBV18; clone_size: NA; cdr3_length: 16; d_call: NA; j_call: TRBJ2-1; cdr3_nt: TGTGCCAGCTCACCGAATACACCGGGTCACTACAATGAGCAGTTCTTC; cdr3_aa: CASSPNTPGHYNEQFF
v_call: TRBV4-3; clone_size: NA; cdr3_length: 18; d_call: NA; j_call: TRBJ1-3; cdr3_nt: TGCGCCAGCAGCCAAGTAATGTCCTCTGACGGGGGGGGATACACCATATATTTT; cdr3_aa: CASSQVMSSDGGGYTIYF
v_call: TRBV11-3; clone_size: NA; cdr3_length: 15; d_call: NA; j_call: TRBJ2-3; cdr3_nt: TGTGCCAGCAGCTTAGAGTCTAGGGGCTCAGATACGCAGTATTTT; cdr3_aa: CASSLESRGSDTQYF
v_call: TRBV4-2; clone_size: NA; cdr3_length: 13; d_call: NA; j_call: TRBJ2-7; cdr3_nt: TGTGCCAGCAGCTCAAGTGGAGCCTACGAGCAGTACTTC; cdr3_aa: CASSSSGAYEQYF
v_call: TRBV4-1; clone_size: NA; cdr3_length: 18; d_call: TRBD2; j_call: TRBJ2-3; cdr3_nt: TGCGCCAGCAGCCAGACTAGCGGGAGACCCCTTAGCACAGATACGCAGTATTTT; cdr3_aa: CASSQTSGRPLSTDTQYF
v_call: TRBV11-1; clone_size: NA; cdr3_length: 13; d_call: NA; j_call: TRBJ2-5; cdr3_nt: TGTGCCAGCAGCTTATCCAGGCAAGAGACCCAGTACTTC; cdr3_aa: CASSLSRQETQYF
v_call: TRBV29-1; clone_size: NA; cdr3_length: 14; d_call: NA; j_call: TRBJ2-2; cdr3_nt: TGCAGCGTTAGAACCGGGACACCGACCGGGGAGCTGTTTTTT; cdr3_aa: CSVRTGTPTGELFF
v_call: TRBV6-1; clone_size: few; cdr3_length: 13; d_call: NA; j_call: TRBJ1-5; cdr3_nt: TGTGCCAGCAAAACAGGGAGCCATCAGCCCCAGCATTTT; cdr3_aa: CASKTGSHQPQHF
v_call: TRBV19; clone_size: NA; cdr3_length: 16; d_call: TRBD2; j_call: TRBJ2-2; cdr3_nt: TGTGCCAGTAGTTTGAGGACTAGCGGGAGAACCGGGGAGCTGTTTTTT; cdr3_aa: CASSLRTSGRTGELFF
v_call: TRBV7-8; clone_size: NA; cdr3_length: 15; d_call: TRBD1; j_call: TRBJ1-2; cdr3_nt: TGTGCCAGCAGCCCGACAGGGGGCAATAACTATGGCTACACCTTC; cdr3_aa: CASSPTGGNNYGYTF
v_call: TRBV19; clone_size: NA; cdr3_length: 14; d_call: TRBD1; j_call: TRBJ1-4; cdr3_nt: TGTGCCAGTAGAGACAGGGGGACGAATGAAAAACTGTTTTTT; cdr3_aa: CASRDRGTNEKLFF
v_call: TRBV27; clone_size: once; cdr3_length: 15; d_call: NA; j_call: TRBJ1-1; cdr3_nt: TGTGCCAGCAGTTCGCTGGGACACTCATACACTGAAGCTTTCTTT; cdr3_aa: CASSSLGHSYTEAFF
v_call: TRBV5-6; clone_size: once; cdr3_length: 15; d_call: NA; j_call: TRBJ2-2; cdr3_nt: TGTGCCAGCAGCTTCTCAGCGGGTGGGACCGGGGAGCTGTTTTTT; cdr3_aa: CASSFSAGGTGELFF
v_call: TRBV28; clone_size: NA; cdr3_length: 14; d_call: NA; j_call: TRBJ1-2; cdr3_nt: TGTGCCAGCAGAGATCGGGGTAGCCCCTATGGCTACACCTTC; cdr3_aa: CASRDRGSPYGYTF
v_call: TRBV7-9; clone_size: NA; cdr3_length: 13; d_call: TRBD1; j_call: TRBJ1-1; cdr3_nt: TGTTCCAGCAGCCCCCCGGACAGGACTGAAGCTTTCTTT; cdr3_aa: CSSSPPDRTEAFF
v_call: TRBV30; clone_size: NA; cdr3_length: 14; d_call: NA; j_call: TRBJ2-1; cdr3_nt: TGTGCCTGGGAGAGGGAAAGCTCCTACAATGAGCAGTTCTTC; cdr3_aa: CAWERESSYNEQFF
v_call: TRBV28; clone_size: NA; cdr3_length: 16; d_call: NA; j_call: TRBJ1-2; cdr3_nt: TGTGCCAGCACCCTCGGGTCGGGGGTACGCGCCTATGGCTACACCTTC; cdr3_aa: CASTLGSGVRAYGYTF
v_call: TRBV19; clone_size: NA; cdr3_length: 13; d_call: NA; j_call: TRBJ1-4; cdr3_nt: TGTGCCAGTAGCACCTACAGTAATGAAAAACTGTTTTTT; cdr3_aa: CASSTYSNEKLFF
v_call: TRBV27; clone_size: NA; cdr3_length: 13; d_call: NA; j_call: TRBJ1-2; cdr3_nt: TGTGCCAGCAGTTTTGAGGGAGATTATGGCTACACCTTC; cdr3_aa: CASSFEGDYGYTF
v_call: TRBV7-6; clone_size: NA; cdr3_length: 16; d_call: TRBD1; j_call: TRBJ2-3; cdr3_nt: TGTGCCAGCAGCCCCCGACAGGGAGTGAGGCCAGATACGCAGTATTTT; cdr3_aa: CASSPRQGVRPDTQYF
v_call: TRBV4-3; clone_size: NA; cdr3_length: 15; d_call: NA; j_call: TRBJ1-6; cdr3_nt: TGCGCCAGCAGCCAACAAGACAGGATTAATTCACCCCTCCACTTT; cdr3_aa: CASSQQDRINSPLHF
v_call: TRBV5-4; clone_size: NA; cdr3_length: 14; d_call: NA; j_call: TRBJ1-1; cdr3_nt: TGTGCCAGCAGCTGGGGACTGATGAACACTGAAGCTTTCTTT; cdr3_aa: CASSWGLMNTEAFF
v_call: TRBV28; clone_size: once; cdr3_length: 14; d_call: TRBD1; j_call: TRBJ2-7; cdr3_nt: TGTGCCAGCAGGCCGGGACAGACCTTCTACGAGCAGTACTTC; cdr3_aa: CASRPGQTFYEQYF
v_call: TRBV5-1; clone_size: NA; cdr3_length: 15; d_call: TRBD1; j_call: TRBJ2-3; cdr3_nt: TGCGCCAGCAGCTTACTAGGACAGGGAACAGATACGCAGTATTTT; cdr3_aa: CASSLLGQGTDTQYF
v_call: TRBV29-1; clone_size: NA; cdr3_length: 12; d_call: NA; j_call: TRBJ1-4; cdr3_nt: TGCGGTGTCCGGGGTAGGGGGGAAAAACTGTTTTTT; cdr3_aa: CGVRGRGEKLFF
v_call: TRBV6-5; clone_size: NA; cdr3_length: 15; d_call: TRBD1; j_call: TRBJ2-7; cdr3_nt: TGTGCCAGCAGTTACCCCGGGACAGGCACCTACGAGCAGTACTTC; cdr3_aa: CASSYPGTGTYEQYF
v_call: TRBV5-1; clone_size: NA; cdr3_length: 16; d_call: NA; j_call: TRBJ2-1; cdr3_nt: TGCGCCAGCAGCTTGGACGCTAGGAGCTCCTACAATGAGCAGTTCTTC; cdr3_aa: CASSLDARSSYNEQFF
v_call: TRBV7-6; clone_size: NA; cdr3_length: 12; d_call: NA; j_call: TRBJ1-4; cdr3_nt: TGTGCCAGCAGCCGCCAGGCCGAAAAACTGTTTTTT; cdr3_aa: CASSRQAEKLFF
v_call: TRBV27; clone_size: once; cdr3_length: 15; d_call: NA; j_call: TRBJ1-6; cdr3_nt: TGTGCCAGCAGTTTAATTCCGGGTCAAAATTCACCCCTCCACTTT; cdr3_aa: CASSLIPGQNSPLHF
v_call: TRBV11-1; clone_size: NA; cdr3_length: 11; d_call: NA; j_call: TRBJ2-7; cdr3_nt: TGTGCCAGCAGCCATTCCACGGGGATTTCGTTC; cdr3_aa: CASSHSTGISF